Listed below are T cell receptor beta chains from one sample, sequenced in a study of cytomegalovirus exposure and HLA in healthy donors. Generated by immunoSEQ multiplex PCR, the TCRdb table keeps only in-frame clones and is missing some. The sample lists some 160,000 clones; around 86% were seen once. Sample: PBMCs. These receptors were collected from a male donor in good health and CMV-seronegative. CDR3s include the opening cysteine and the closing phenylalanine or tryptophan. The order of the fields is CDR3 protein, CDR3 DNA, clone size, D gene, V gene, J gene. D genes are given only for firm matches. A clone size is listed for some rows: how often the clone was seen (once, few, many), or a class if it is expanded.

cdr3_aa: CASSFTATGNTIYF
cdr3_nt: TGTGCCAGCAGCTTTACAGCTACTGGAAACACCATATATTTT
clone_size: NA
d_call: NA
v_call: TRBV7-9
j_call: TRBJ1-3

cdr3_aa: CASSVRGEQYF
cdr3_nt: TGTGCCAGCAGTGTTAGGGGGGAGCAGTACTTC
clone_size: NA
d_call: NA
v_call: TRBV2
j_call: TRBJ2-7

cdr3_aa: CASSFGVGPYEQYF
cdr3_nt: TGTGCCAGCAGCTTCGGGGTAGGACCCTACGAGCAGTACTTC
clone_size: few
d_call: NA
v_call: TRBV7-9
j_call: TRBJ2-7

cdr3_aa: CASRSGLPYEQYF
cdr3_nt: TGTGCCAGCAGGAGCGGGCTTCCCTACGAGCAGTACTTC
clone_size: NA
d_call: NA
v_call: TRBV6-6
j_call: TRBJ2-7

cdr3_aa: CASSLVTRGYGYTF
cdr3_nt: TGTGCCAGCAGCTTAGTGACCCGGGGCTATGGCTACACCTTC
clone_size: NA
d_call: NA
v_call: TRBV7-8
j_call: TRBJ1-2

cdr3_aa: CATGGGGPVSYEQYF
cdr3_nt: TGTGCCACCGGAGGGGGAGGGCCGGTCTCCTACGAGCAGTACTTC
clone_size: NA
d_call: NA
v_call: TRBV18
j_call: TRBJ2-7

cdr3_aa: CASSLGRARNSPLHF
cdr3_nt: TGTGCCAGCAGTTTAGGCAGGGCGCGGAATTCACCCCTCCACTTT
clone_size: NA
d_call: NA
v_call: TRBV28
j_call: TRBJ1-6

cdr3_aa: CASSRNRVSEQYF
cdr3_nt: TGTGCCAGCAGCCGTAACAGGGTAAGCGAGCAGTACTTC
clone_size: NA
d_call: NA
v_call: TRBV11-3
j_call: TRBJ2-7

cdr3_aa: CASSQEDRGKGNTEAFF
cdr3_nt: TGCGCCAGCAGCCAAGAAGACAGGGGGAAGGGGAACACTGAAGCTTTCTTT
clone_size: NA
d_call: TRBD1
v_call: TRBV4-1
j_call: TRBJ1-1

cdr3_aa: CASRDDRGNYEQYF
cdr3_nt: TGTGCCAGCAGGGACGACAGGGGGAACTACGAGCAGTACTTC
clone_size: NA
d_call: TRBD1
v_call: TRBV25-1
j_call: TRBJ2-7

cdr3_aa: CAISESSAEVREKLFF
cdr3_nt: TGTGCCATCAGTGAGTCGTCTGCCGAAGTACGGGAAAAACTGTTTTTT
clone_size: NA
d_call: NA
v_call: TRBV10-3
j_call: TRBJ1-4

cdr3_aa: CASSPFDRAGANVLTF
cdr3_nt: TGTGCCAGCTCACCGTTTGACAGGGCTGGGGCCAACGTCCTGACTTTC
clone_size: once
d_call: TRBD1
v_call: TRBV18
j_call: TRBJ2-6

cdr3_aa: CASRLQERGTGNTIYF
cdr3_nt: TGCGCCAGCAGGTTACAGGAACGTGGGACTGGAAACACCATATATTTT
clone_size: NA
d_call: NA
v_call: TRBV5-1
j_call: TRBJ1-3

cdr3_aa: CASSVDVGNYGYTF
cdr3_nt: TGTGCCAGCAGCGTAGATGTCGGGAACTATGGCTACACCTTC
clone_size: NA
d_call: NA
v_call: TRBV9
j_call: TRBJ1-2

cdr3_aa: CASSELSGTYNEQFF
cdr3_nt: TGTGCCAGCAGTGAACTAAGCGGGACCTACAATGAGCAGTTCTTC
clone_size: NA
d_call: TRBD2
v_call: TRBV6-4
j_call: TRBJ2-1

cdr3_aa: CASSQDRALRTGELFF
cdr3_nt: TGCGCCAGCAGCCAGGACAGGGCCCTGAGGACCGGGGAGCTGTTTTTT
clone_size: NA
d_call: TRBD1
v_call: TRBV4-3
j_call: TRBJ2-2

cdr3_aa: CASSFISGSTDTQYF
cdr3_nt: TGCGCCAGCAGCTTTATCTCGGGGTCCACAGATACGCAGTATTTT
clone_size: NA
d_call: NA
v_call: TRBV5-1
j_call: TRBJ2-3

cdr3_aa: CASNNDREAEAFF
cdr3_nt: TGTGCCAGCAATAACGACAGGGAGGCTGAAGCTTTCTTT
clone_size: NA
d_call: TRBD1
v_call: TRBV6-1
j_call: TRBJ1-1

cdr3_aa: CASSFTIQGNSPLHF
cdr3_nt: TGTGCCAGCAGCTTTACCATTCAGGGCAATTCACCCCTCCACTTT
clone_size: NA
d_call: NA
v_call: TRBV11-2
j_call: TRBJ1-6

cdr3_aa: CASRLAGTGGQPQHF
cdr3_nt: TGTGCCAGCAGATTGGCCGGGACAGGCGGGCAGCCCCAGCATTTT
clone_size: NA
d_call: TRBD1
v_call: TRBV6-5
j_call: TRBJ1-5

cdr3_aa: CAISDQGNQPQHF
cdr3_nt: TGTGCCATCAGTGATCAGGGAAATCAGCCCCAGCATTTT
clone_size: NA
d_call: NA
v_call: TRBV10-3
j_call: TRBJ1-5

cdr3_aa: CASSLTGTGSYEQYF
cdr3_nt: TGCGCCAGCAGCTTAACCGGGACAGGGAGCTACGAGCAGTACTTC
clone_size: NA
d_call: TRBD1
v_call: TRBV5-1
j_call: TRBJ2-7

cdr3_aa: CATSPTGGGYGYTF
cdr3_nt: TGTGCCACATCCCCCACAGGGGGCGGCTATGGCTACACCTTC
clone_size: NA
d_call: TRBD1
v_call: TRBV10-3
j_call: TRBJ1-2

cdr3_aa: CASSLDPGTAYYGYTF
cdr3_nt: TGTGCCAGCAGCTTGGACCCGGGAACAGCCTACTATGGCTACACCTTC
clone_size: once
d_call: NA
v_call: TRBV5-8
j_call: TRBJ1-2

cdr3_aa: CASRETTGVGGGYTF
cdr3_nt: TGTGCCAGCAGGGAAACGACAGGGGTGGGGGGAGGCTACACCTTC
clone_size: NA
d_call: TRBD1
v_call: TRBV2
j_call: TRBJ1-2

cdr3_aa: CASSEGTGGPPGELFF
cdr3_nt: TGTGCCAGCAGTGAGGGGACGGGGGGGCCCCCCGGGGAGCTGTTTTTT
clone_size: NA
d_call: TRBD2
v_call: TRBV2
j_call: TRBJ2-2

cdr3_aa: CASSWTSGDRGNGYTF
cdr3_nt: TGTGCCAGCAGTTGGACATCTGGGGACAGGGGGAACGGCTACACCTTC
clone_size: NA
d_call: TRBD1
v_call: TRBV6-5
j_call: TRBJ1-2

cdr3_aa: CASRDTGGTQPQHF
cdr3_nt: TGTGCCAGCAGGGATACAGGGGGTACCCAGCCCCAGCATTTT
clone_size: few
d_call: TRBD1
v_call: TRBV6-1
j_call: TRBJ1-5

cdr3_aa: CASSYRGYEQYF
cdr3_nt: TGTGCCAGCAGTTACAGGGGCTACGAGCAGTACTTC
clone_size: few
d_call: NA
v_call: TRBV6-5
j_call: TRBJ2-7

cdr3_aa: CASDPGQGIRRGGYTF
cdr3_nt: TGTGCCAGCGACCCGGGACAGGGCATACGAAGAGGCGGCTACACCTTC
clone_size: NA
d_call: TRBD1
v_call: TRBV18
j_call: TRBJ1-2

cdr3_aa: CASSTLRQGPRSEQFF
cdr3_nt: TGTGCCAGTAGTACTCTTAGACAGGGCCCAAGGAGTGAGCAGTTCTTC
clone_size: NA
d_call: TRBD1
v_call: TRBV19
j_call: TRBJ2-1

cdr3_aa: CASSSGLAGFYNEQFF
cdr3_nt: TGTGCCAGCAGTTCGGGACTAGCGGGCTTCTACAATGAGCAGTTCTTC
clone_size: NA
d_call: TRBD2
v_call: TRBV7-8
j_call: TRBJ2-1

cdr3_aa: CASSATGGPLEQYF
cdr3_nt: TGTGCCAGCAGCGCAACAGGGGGACCTCTCGAGCAGTACTTC
clone_size: NA
d_call: TRBD1
v_call: TRBV9
j_call: TRBJ2-7

cdr3_aa: CAISEVRGIYGYTF
cdr3_nt: TGTGCCATCAGTGAGGTCAGGGGGATCTATGGCTACACCTTC
clone_size: NA
d_call: TRBD1
v_call: TRBV10-3
j_call: TRBJ1-2

cdr3_aa: CASSLGVTSGTQETQYF
cdr3_nt: TGTGCCAGCAGCTTGGGGGTAACTAGCGGGACCCAAGAGACCCAGTACTTC
clone_size: NA
d_call: TRBD2
v_call: TRBV7-2
j_call: TRBJ2-5

cdr3_aa: CASSVGLGAVSTEAFF
cdr3_nt: TGTGCCAGCAGCGTAGGGCTGGGGGCGGTTAGCACTGAAGCTTTCTTT
clone_size: NA
d_call: NA
v_call: TRBV9
j_call: TRBJ1-1

cdr3_aa: CASRKETGMTSYNEQFF
cdr3_nt: TGTGCCAGCAGAAAAGAGACAGGGATGACCTCCTACAATGAGCAGTTCTTC
clone_size: NA
d_call: TRBD1
v_call: TRBV5-4
j_call: TRBJ2-1

cdr3_aa: CASSRTAVGNEQFF
cdr3_nt: TGTGCCAGCAGCCGGACAGCGGTGGGAAATGAGCAGTTCTTC
clone_size: NA
d_call: NA
v_call: TRBV2
j_call: TRBJ2-1

cdr3_aa: CASSPGPPGAEAFF
cdr3_nt: TGTGCCAGTAGTCCCGGGCCCCCGGGGGCTGAAGCTTTCTTT
clone_size: NA
d_call: NA
v_call: TRBV19
j_call: TRBJ1-1

cdr3_aa: CASSQGQGYGYTF
cdr3_nt: TGTGCCAGCAGCCAAGGACAGGGCTATGGCTACACCTTC
clone_size: NA
d_call: TRBD1
v_call: TRBV11-2
j_call: TRBJ1-2

cdr3_aa: CASSPSGTGNPGNTIYF
cdr3_nt: TGCGCCAGCAGCCCCTCTGGGACAGGGAATCCTGGAAACACCATATATTTT
clone_size: NA
d_call: TRBD1
v_call: TRBV5-1
j_call: TRBJ1-3

cdr3_aa: CSVRDSEEYEQYF
cdr3_nt: TGCAGCGTCCGGGACAGTGAGGAGTACGAGCAGTACTTC
clone_size: NA
d_call: TRBD1
v_call: TRBV29-1
j_call: TRBJ2-7

cdr3_aa: CASSIDSSSANTIYF
cdr3_nt: TGTGCCAGCAGCATCGACAGCTCTTCGGCGAACACCATATATTTT
clone_size: NA
d_call: NA
v_call: TRBV11-3
j_call: TRBJ1-3

cdr3_aa: CASSPGTGQVKFYGYTF
cdr3_nt: TGTGCCAGTAGTCCTGGGACAGGGCAGGTCAAATTCTATGGCTACACCTTC
clone_size: NA
d_call: TRBD1
v_call: TRBV19
j_call: TRBJ1-2

cdr3_aa: CASSLAWSNYGYTF
cdr3_nt: TGTGCCAGCAGTTTGGCCTGGAGTAACTATGGCTACACCTTC
clone_size: NA
d_call: NA
v_call: TRBV27
j_call: TRBJ1-2